The T cell receptor (beta chain) described here comes from a study of shared clonotypes between healthy human individuals. The study's findings and limits: Clonotype sharing across a few donors was observed for around 5% of naive CD4 clonotypes. Clonotypes which were not shared had lower generation probabilities than clonotypes that all four donors shared.

Profiling relied on immunoSEQ multiplex PCR, and the TCRdb table lists in-frame clones only, not all of them. The sample lists just over 2,000,000 clones; roughly 95% were seen once. For this clone: Its antigen is currently unknown.

The CDR3 length is 16 residues. Trimming stripped 0 bases from V and 1 base from J, with 13 bases between. Germline values: CDR1 SGDLS, CDR2 YYNGEE. The specimen was naive CD4+ T cells sorted from blood. Subset given: CD45RA+ positively selected. The TCR was taken from a man aged 18-30 years in good health. The J gene is TRBJ2-5, the V gene TRBV9, with D possibly being TRBD2 (5 bases). The CDR3 here is CASSVGVMSGQETQYF. CDR3 nucleotide sequence: TGTGCCAGCAGCGTAGGAGTAATGAGCGGCCAAGAGACCCAGTACTTC.